This passage covers 3 T cell receptor beta chains from one sample sequenced in a study of blood T cell repertoires in COVID-19. Sequencing was performed with immunoSEQ multiplex PCR; in TCRdb, only in-frame clones are kept and a portion is missing. This table has about 380,000 clones, 70% to 90% appearing once. The sample comprised PBMCs or T cells enriched from blood (not recorded which). All receptors derive from a man younger than 45 who had recovered from COVID-19.

This chain uses TRBV30 with TRBJ2-5, with TRBD1 matching over 8 bases. Trimming cost V 2 bases and J 3 bases; bases outside gene matches: 8. Germline CDR1 and CDR2: GTSNPN and SVGIG (reference sequence). This CDR3 has 15 amino acids. The CDR3 DNA follows: TGTGCCTGGAGTATATGGACAGGGCTCGAAGAGACCCAGTACTTC. Translation: CAWSIWTGLEETQYF.

V is TRBV10-3 and J is TRBJ1-2; 12 nucleotides agree with TRBD1. Unmatched junction bases numbered 8, after V lost 7 bases and J lost 8 bases. Germline CDR1 ENHRY, CDR2 SYGVKD. This CDR3 contains 14 residues. As DNA, the CDR3 is TGTGCCATCACCGCGGGACAGGGGGCCTGGGGCTACACCTTC. It codes for CAITAGQGAWGYTF.

This chain links TRBV5-6 with TRBJ2-5; the match to TRBD1 covers 12 bases. This CDR3 spans 17 amino acids. The V gene's germline CDR1 is SGHDT and CDR2 YYEEEE. V gave up 5 bases and J gave up 5 bases; unmatched junction bases: 13. CDR3 sequence reads: CASRKYRDRGPRETQYF. In DNA form, the CDR3 reads TGTGCCAGCAGGAAATACCGGGACAGGGGGCCTCGGGAGACCCAGTACTTC.